This T cell receptor (beta chain) was observed in a study of lymphopenia after photon versus proton radiotherapy. Study-level findings and limits: Relative stability marked proton patients; photon patients lost diversity and naive cells. Better survival with proton therapy was suggested as possible, not demonstrated. Post-nadir TCR diversity decline inversely tracked overall survival among those who died. After the lymphocyte nadir, photon-treated repertoires showed oligoclonal expansion, especially of CD8+ Temra cells.

In this sample, this clone turned up a few times. The antigen remains undetermined. The table came from immunoSEQ multiplex PCR; TCRdb's copy has only in-frame clones and leaves some out. The table has 50,000 to 65,000 clones, 75% to 90% seen once. The sequencing used peripheral blood, collected from a patient treated with proton-based radiotherapy. The TCR was taken from a man older than 75 with esophageal cancer.

The CDR3 bases are TGTGCCAGCAGCTTGGACCCAGGGAGTAGCACAGATACGCAGTATTTT. Protein product: CASSLDPGSSTDTQYF. The chain combines TRBV5-6 with TRBJ2-3, with D perhaps given as TRBD1 or TRBD2 (5 bases each). The V end was cut by 0 bases, the J end by 0 bases, with 11 bases between. The CDR3 has 16 residues. CDR1 and CDR2 (germline): SGHDT, YYEEEE.